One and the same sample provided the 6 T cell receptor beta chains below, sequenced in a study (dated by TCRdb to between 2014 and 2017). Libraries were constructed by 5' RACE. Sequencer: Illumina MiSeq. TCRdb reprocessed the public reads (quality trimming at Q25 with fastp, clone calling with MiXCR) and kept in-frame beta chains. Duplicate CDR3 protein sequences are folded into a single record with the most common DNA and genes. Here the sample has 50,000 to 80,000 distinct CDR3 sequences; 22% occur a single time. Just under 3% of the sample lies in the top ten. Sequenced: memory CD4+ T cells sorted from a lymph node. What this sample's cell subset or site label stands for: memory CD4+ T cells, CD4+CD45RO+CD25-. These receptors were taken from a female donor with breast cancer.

The CDR3 loop reads CASKEEINSPLHF. The CDR3 coding sequence is TGTGCCAGCAAAGAGGAGATTAATTCACCCCTCCACTTT. The V and J genes are TRBV6-6 and TRBJ1-6; D gene uncertain. V was clipped by 7 bases and J by 6 bases, with 10 bases between them. This CDR3 region has 13 residues. The germline CDR1 and CDR2 sequences are MNHNY and SVGAGI (reference sequence).

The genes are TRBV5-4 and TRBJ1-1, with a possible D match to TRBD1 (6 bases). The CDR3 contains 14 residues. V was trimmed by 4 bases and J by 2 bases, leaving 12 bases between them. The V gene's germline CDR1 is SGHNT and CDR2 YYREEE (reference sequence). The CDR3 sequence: CASSADRTNTEAFF. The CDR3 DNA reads TGTGCCAGCAGCGCCGACAGGACCAACACTGAAGCTTTCTTT.

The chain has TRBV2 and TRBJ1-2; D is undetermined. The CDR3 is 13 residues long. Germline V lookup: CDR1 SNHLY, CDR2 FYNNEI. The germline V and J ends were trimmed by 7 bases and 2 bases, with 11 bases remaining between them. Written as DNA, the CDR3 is TGTGCCAGCACTCCCGGGGTCAACTATGGCTACACCTTC. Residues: CASTPGVNYGYTF.

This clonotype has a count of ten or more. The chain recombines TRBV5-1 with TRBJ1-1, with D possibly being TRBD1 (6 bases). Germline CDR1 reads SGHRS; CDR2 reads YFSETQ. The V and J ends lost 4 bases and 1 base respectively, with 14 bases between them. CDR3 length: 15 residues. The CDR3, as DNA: TGCGCCAGCAGCCCCCCGGACAGTCCGAACACTGAAGCTTTCTTT. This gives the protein CASSPPDSPNTEAFF.

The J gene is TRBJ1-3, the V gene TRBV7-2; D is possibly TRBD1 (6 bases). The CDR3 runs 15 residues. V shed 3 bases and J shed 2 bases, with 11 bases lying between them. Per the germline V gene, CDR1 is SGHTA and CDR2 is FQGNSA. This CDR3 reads CASSLSGGPGNTIYF. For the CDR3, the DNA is TGTGCCAGCAGCTTGTCTGGGGGGCCTGGAAACACCATATATTTT.

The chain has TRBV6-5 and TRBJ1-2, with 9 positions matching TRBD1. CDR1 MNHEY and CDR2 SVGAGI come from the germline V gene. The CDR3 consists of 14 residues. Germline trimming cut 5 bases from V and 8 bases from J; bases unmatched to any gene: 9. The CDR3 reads CASSTNPDRGGYTF. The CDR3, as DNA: TGTGCCAGCAGTACCAACCCGGACAGGGGCGGCTACACCTTC.